This T cell receptor beta chain is from a study of monozygotic twins with inflammatory bowel disease. One entry per CDR3 protein, without DNA, is what TCRdb gives after re-calling the 5' RACE reads. Its table lists more than 300,000 distinct CDR3 sequences. This CDR3 contains 16 residues. Germline lookup yields CDR1 SEHNR and CDR2 FQNEAQ (reference sequence). Collection yielded roughly 2.3 ml of blood per donor. Unsorted whole blood yielded the total RNA, with T cells left unselected. This chain uses TRBV7-9 with TRBJ2-2; TCRdb reports TRBD1, a call that lacks DNA to check it against. The source of this sequence is a human donor with ulcerative colitis or Crohn's disease, or a healthy co-twin of an affected twin (not recorded which). Sequencing was carried out using blood. The CDR3 here is CASSFTRGDSPGELFF.